The entry that follows covers one TCR beta chain sequence. Its antigen is unidentified. The PCR used 60 Vbeta and 13 Jbeta primers. TCRdb's copy holds only in-frame clones and misses some; the assay was immunoSEQ multiplex PCR. The sample totals about 130,000 clones. These data are taken from a study of cytomegalovirus exposure and HLA in healthy donors. The study, taken as a whole, reports: Indistinguishable V segments such as TRBV6-2 and TRBV6-3 were excluded. HLA alleles were associated with 16,000 or so TCR beta sequences in a later analysis at 0.05 false discovery rate.

CDR3 length: 14 residues. The junction had 6 bases not matched to a gene; V was cut back by 7 bases and J by 2 bases. Germline loops: CDR1 SGHTA, CDR2 FQGTGA. The sequence was obtained from a man aged 18-30 years in good health and CMV-seronegative. The V and J genes are TRBV7-3 and TRBJ2-7; 9 bases fit TRBD2. Sample: PBMCs. DNA for the CDR3: TGTGCCAGCAAAGGTTCTAGCGGGACCTACGAGCAGTACTTC. Translation: CASKGSSGTYEQYF.